This T cell receptor (beta chain) derives from a study of PD-1 and CTLA-4 blockade in melanoma. Deletions cut 0 bases from V and 2 bases from J, with 10 bases between. The CDR3 is 15 residues long. Germline-derived CDR1 and CDR2 are WSHSY and SAAADI. The data were produced by immunoSEQ multiplex PCR, yet TCRdb's version contains in-frame clones alone and is incomplete. The sample lists 23,000 or so clones; about 91% were seen once. The sequencing used CD8+ T cells from peripheral blood, collected before anti-PD-1 treatment. V gene TRBV10-2 combines with J gene TRBJ1-1; the D gene is possibly TRBD1 (5 bases). This receptor was identified in a human donor with melanoma. CDR3 amino acids: CASSESRGFNTEAFF. The CDR3 region has the DNA TGCGCCAGCAGTGAGTCTCGGGGGTTCAACACTGAAGCTTTCTTT.